The clone carrying this T cell receptor (beta chain) has only one observation. Its target is unknown. The CDR3 is 16 amino acids. J was trimmed by 4 bases and V by 0 bases; bases with no gene match: 4. The V gene's germline CDR1 is SGHDT and CDR2 YYEEEE. The sample originates from a study of shared clonotypes between healthy human individuals. Study at large: The cohort had two women and a few men, ages 18 to 49. Researchers assigned three CD4 naive, three CD4 memory, two CD8 naive and one CD8 memory plate to each donor.

Generated by immunoSEQ multiplex PCR, the TCRdb table keeps only in-frame clones and is missing some. The sample carries over 1.5 million clones, 95% to 99% recorded once. Study-wide points: Since donors were few, the genetic and exposure-history diversity represented was limited.

This rearrangement joins TRBV5-6 to TRBJ2-3, with 11 bases matching TRBD2. The source material was naive CD4+ T cells sorted from blood. Sample subset: CD45RA+ positively selected. The clonotype comes from a man in his thirties or forties in good health. This chain's CDR3 is CASSLALAGVADTQYF. The CDR3 DNA is TGTGCCAGCAGCTTGGCACTAGCGGGAGTGGCAGATACGCAGTATTTT.